Following are 20 T cell receptor beta chains from one sample sequenced in a study of shared clonotypes between healthy human individuals. CD8 cells classed as naive were CD45RO-negative and positively selected for CCR7, excluding terminally differentiated effector memory CD45RA+ cells. Produced via immunoSEQ multiplex PCR; TCRdb's table is partial and in-frame only. The data contain about 2 million clones, just under 95% of them singletons. The sample was naive CD8+ T cells sorted from blood. The source is a man aged 18 to 30 in good health.

This clone was picked up a small number of times. The rearrangement links TRBV19 to TRBJ1-5, with D tentatively TRBD1 (6 bases). The CDR3 consists of 15 residues. Germline CDR1 is LNHDA and CDR2 is SQIVND (reference sequence). Trimming shortened V by 5 bases and J by 2 bases, and 13 bases separated the two germline ends. The CDR3 is CASSLGAIGNQPQHF. CDR3 nucleotides: TGTGCCAGTAGTCTGGGGGCGATTGGCAATCAGCCCCAGCATTTT.

This rearrangement joins TRBV6-5 to TRBJ2-3; D remains unclear. Germline V gene data show CDR1 as MNHEY and CDR2 as SVGAGI. V was trimmed by 6 bases and J by 1 base, leaving 8 bases between them. The CDR3 runs 13 residues. CDR3 amino acids: CASSQLGTDTQYF. For the CDR3, the DNA is TGTGCCAGCAGCCAGCTTGGCACAGATACGCAGTATTTT.

The V call is TRBV7-9, the J call TRBJ2-2, with D unresolved. There are 12 residues in the CDR3. Trimming took 3 bases from V and 6 from J, leaving 5 bases between them. Germline V gene data show CDR1 as SEHNR and CDR2 as FQNEAQ (reference sequence). CDR3 bases: TGTGCCAGCAGCTTTATCTCCGGGGAGCTGTTTTTT. Protein product: CASSFISGELFF.

The chain carries TRBV6-5 and TRBJ1-1; 9 bases agree with TRBD1. This CDR3 is built from 14 residues. Germline loops: CDR1 MNHEY, CDR2 SVGAGI. J lost 5 bases, V lost 7 bases, and 8 bases had no gene match. The CDR3 is CASNPDRGYTEAFF. Written as DNA, the CDR3 is TGTGCCAGCAACCCCGACAGGGGGTATACTGAAGCTTTCTTT.

This clone was counted only a few times. The identical CDR3 is also encoded by other nucleotide sequences in the sample. The chain carries TRBV27 and TRBJ1-5, with D hard to call. The CDR3 sequence is 14 residues long. V lost 0 bases and J lost 0, with 3 bases in between. Germline assignment: CDR1 MNHEY and CDR2 SMNVEV (reference sequence). As DNA, the CDR3 is TGTGCCAGCAGTTTATCAGTTAGCAATCAGCCCCAGCATTTT. Encoded protein: CASSLSVSNQPQHF.

V gene TRBV27 combines with J gene TRBJ2-7; D perhaps matches TRBD1 (7 bases). The CDR3 loop spans 16 amino acids. Germline V lookup: CDR1 MNHEY, CDR2 SMNVEV (reference sequence). V shed 5 bases and J shed 2 bases, with 19 bases lying between them. The CDR3 loop is CASSPSLGGQTYEQYF. In nucleotides, the CDR3 is TGTGCCAGCAGTCCGTCTCTGGGGGGACAGACCTACGAGCAGTACTTC.

This chain uses TRBV6-5 with TRBJ1-2, with TRBD1 identical over 7 bases. The CDR3 totals 15 residues. With V trimmed by 6 bases and J by 2 bases, 9 bases remained unmatched. Germline V CDR1 and CDR2: MNHEY, SVGAGI. The CDR3 nucleotides are TGTGCCAGCAGACCAGACAGGGATTTAAACTATGGCTACACCTTC. Its protein product is CASRPDRDLNYGYTF.

This chain uses TRBV5-1 with TRBJ2-7, with TRBD1 identical over 10 bases. V was clipped by 4 bases and J by 3 bases; unmatched bases: 4. Germline CDR1 reads SGHRS; CDR2 reads YFSETQ. The CDR3 totals 14 residues. The CDR3 region is CASSHRDRGYEQYF. Here the CDR3 DNA reads TGCGCCAGCAGCCATAGGGACAGGGGCTACGAGCAGTACTTC.

The gene calls are TRBV5-5 and TRBJ1-1, with 7 nucleotides matching TRBD1. The germline V gene encodes CDR1 SGHKS and CDR2 YYEKEE (reference sequence). The trim removed 4 bases at V and 3 bases at J, leaving 6 bases unmatched. This CDR3 is 14 amino acids long. In DNA form, the CDR3 reads TGTGCCAGCAGCACGAAACAGGGGCACACTGAAGCTTTCTTT. Translation gives CASSTKQGHTEAFF.

This chain connects TRBV4-2 to TRBJ2-1; perhaps TRBD1 as D (5 bases). The V end was cut by 4 bases, the J end by 5 bases, with 15 bases between. From germline, CDR1 is LGHNA and CDR2 YNFKEQ. The CDR3 sequence is 15 residues long. This CDR3 is CASSLRGPPDNEQFF. In DNA form, the CDR3 reads TGTGCCAGCAGCCTAAGGGGTCCCCCCGACAATGAGCAGTTCTTC.

The chain combines TRBV4-3 with TRBJ2-1; TRBD1 might be the D (6 bases). Germline V gene sequence: CDR1 LGHNA, CDR2 YSLEER. The ends were cut back, 3 bases at V and 4 bases at J, with 13 bases in the middle. The CDR3 consists of 15 residues. The CDR3 loop reads CASSHTIGQYNEQFF. CDR3 in DNA: TGCGCCAGCAGCCATACGATTGGACAGTACAATGAGCAGTTCTTC.

The chain has TRBV27 and TRBJ2-3; no definite D call. The CDR3 covers 13 residues. V lost 5 bases and J 5 bases, leaving 11 bases between the germline ends. In germline, CDR1 is MNHEY, CDR2 SMNVEV (reference sequence). The CDR3 region is CASSNTVGDTQYF. The DNA of the CDR3 is TGTGCCAGCAGTAATACAGTTGGAGATACGCAGTATTTT.

This chain uses TRBV19 with TRBJ2-3; no firm D call. CDR3 length equals 15 residues. Per the germline V gene, CDR1 is LNHDA and CDR2 is SQIVND (reference sequence). The ends were cut back, 5 bases at V and 0 bases at J, with 12 bases in the middle. The CDR3 sequence is CASSHLRASTDTQYF. In nucleotides, the CDR3 is TGTGCCAGTAGTCACCTTAGGGCTAGCACAGATACGCAGTATTTT.

The J gene is TRBJ1-1, the V gene TRBV30; 7 positions match TRBD1. This CDR3 is 12 amino acids long. V shed 5 bases, J shed 7 bases, and the junction held 7 bases outside the gene matches. The germline V gene has CDR1 GTSNPN and CDR2 SVGIG (reference sequence). CDR3 loop: CAWATQGGEAFF. Written as DNA, the CDR3 is TGTGCCTGGGCCACTCAGGGGGGTGAAGCTTTCTTT.

The rearrangement joins TRBV6-6 to TRBJ1-1; D is unclear. The CDR3 covers 11 residues. Trimming left V 6 bases short and J 4 bases short, with 6 bases between. The germline V gene encodes CDR1 MNHNY and CDR2 SVGAGI (reference sequence). CDR3 sequence: CASRTSTEAFF. CDR3 DNA: TGTGCCAGCAGGACAAGCACTGAAGCTTTCTTT.

The chain has TRBV30 and TRBJ2-2; 7 bases map to TRBD1. CDR3 length: 19 residues. V gave up 6 bases and J gave up 1 base; unmatched junction bases: 20. Germline loops: CDR1 GTSNPN, CDR2 SVGIG (reference sequence). The CDR3 spells CACQLWDSSRHRNTGELFF. CDR3 coding DNA: TGTGCCTGCCAACTATGGGACAGCAGTCGCCATCGGAACACCGGGGAGCTGTTTTTT.

V gene TRBV6-5 combines with J gene TRBJ1-6; D gene ambiguous. This CDR3 spans 14 amino acids. The V gene lost 6 bases and the J gene lost 8 bases, with 14 bases spanning the gap. Germline V gene sequence: CDR1 MNHEY, CDR2 SVGAGI. The DNA of the CDR3 is TGTGCCAGCAGGTGGAACTCCGGCGATTCACCCCTCCACTTT. As protein: CASRWNSGDSPLHF.

This chain connects TRBV13 to TRBJ1-4; 8 bases are shared with TRBD1. The CDR3 extends over 14 amino acids. Germline values: CDR1 PRHDT, CDR2 FYEKMQ (reference sequence). V shed 3 bases and J 7 bases; nucleotides not matched to a gene: 4. CDR3 bases: TGTGCCAGCAGCTTCACAGGGGGGATTGAAAAACTGTTTTTT. Encoded protein: CASSFTGGIEKLFF.

The V and J genes are TRBV11-2 and TRBJ2-3; 7 bases map to TRBD2. From germline, CDR1 is SGHAT and CDR2 FQNNGV. The CDR3 is 16 amino acids. V gave up 5 bases and J gave up 5 bases; unmatched junction bases: 13. Here the CDR3 reads CASSPISGLRVDTQYF. In DNA form, the CDR3 reads TGTGCCAGCAGCCCCATCTCGGGACTAAGGGTAGATACGCAGTATTTT.

In this sample, this clone turned up once. The V gene is TRBV6-5, the J gene TRBJ1-5; a weak D match, TRBD1 (6 bases). Germline CDR1 reads MNHEY; CDR2 reads SVGAGI. V was trimmed by 3 bases and J by 8 bases, leaving 14 bases between them. This CDR3 region has 14 residues. The CDR3 loop is CASSYYSGVEPQHF. The CDR3 nucleotides are TGTGCCAGCAGTTATTATTCAGGGGTAGAGCCCCAGCATTTT.